What follows are 10 T cell receptor beta chains derived from one specimen sequenced in a study of blood T cell repertoires in COVID-19. Assay: immunoSEQ multiplex PCR; the TCRdb copy retains only in-frame clones and omits some. The sample consists of about 120,000 clones, 85% of them appearing once. Sequenced material: peripheral blood. The receptors here all came from a man older than 75 with acute or convalescent COVID-19.

The rearrangement links TRBV28 to TRBJ1-4; possible D gene TRBD1, 6 bases. CDR1 MDHEN and CDR2 SYDVKM come from the germline V gene. The germline V and J ends were trimmed by 2 bases and 6 bases, with 10 bases remaining between them. The CDR3 totals 14 residues. CDR3 sequence: CASSLPGGYEKLFF. DNA of the CDR3: TGTGCCAGCAGTTTACCTGGGGGCTATGAAAAACTGTTTTTT.

The V call is TRBV2, the J call TRBJ2-1; TRBD2 agrees at 10 bases. With 7 bases clipped from V and 4 bases from J, the junction kept 4 bases outside the gene matches. The CDR3 extends over 14 amino acids. CDR1 is SNHLY and CDR2 is FYNNEI in the germline V gene. The CDR3 nucleotides are TGTGCCAGCACTTGGACTAGCGGTTACAATGAGCAGTTCTTC. Its protein product is CASTWTSGYNEQFF.

This sequence joins TRBV7-9 and TRBJ2-3, with D tentatively TRBD2 (5 bases). V was clipped by 5 bases and J by 5 bases, with 17 bases between them. Germline V gene sequence: CDR1 SEHNR, CDR2 FQNEAQ (reference sequence). The CDR3 length is 15 residues. CDR3 in amino acids: CASSPGGLSGDTQYF. CDR3 nucleotides: TGTGCCAGCAGCCCCGGCGGACTCTCGGGAGATACGCAGTATTTT.

Only one count was recorded for this clone. The rearrangement joins TRBV7-8 to TRBJ2-7; possibly TRBD2 for D (5 bases). Trimming stripped 5 bases from V and 6 bases from J, with 11 bases between. The CDR3 loop spans 12 amino acids. Germline loops: CDR1 SGHVS, CDR2 FQNEAQ. The CDR3 DNA reads as TGTGCCAGCAGCCCGAGTCGGGGCGAGCAGTACTTC. Its protein is CASSPSRGEQYF. Combining the CDR3 with reference TRBV7-8 and TRBJ2-7 gives the whole variable domain GAGVSQSPRYKVAKRGQDVALRCDPISGHVSLFWYQQALGQGPEFLTYFQNEAQLDKSGLPSDRFFAERPEGSVSTLKIQRTQQEDSAVYLCASSPSRGEQYFGPGTRLTVT.

The rearrangement joins TRBV5-1 to TRBJ2-7, with TRBD2 identical over 14 bases. CDR1 and CDR2 from the germline V gene are SGHRS and YFSETQ. This CDR3 region has 17 residues. J gave up 0 bases and V 5 bases, and 7 bases lay outside the gene matches. The CDR3 DNA sequence: TGCGCCAGCAGAACCGGACTAGCGGGGGGAAGCTCCTACGAGCAGTACTTC. The encoded protein is CASRTGLAGGSSYEQYF. Variable domain in full (rest from reference TRBV5-1 and TRBJ2-7): KAGVTQTPRYLIKTRGQQVTLSCSPISGHRSVSWYQQTPGQGLQFLFEYFSETQRNKGNFPGRFSGRQFSNSRSEMNVSTLELGDSALYLCASRTGLAGGSSYEQYFGPGTRLTVT.

The chain combines TRBV9 with TRBJ1-5, with a possible D match to TRBD1 (5 bases). Per germline, CDR1 SGDLS and CDR2 YYNGEE. The CDR3 is made up of 13 amino acids. V lost 4 bases to trimming and J lost 9 bases, with 14 bases between them. The CDR3 loop reads CASSRAGGGPQHF. The CDR3 coding sequence is TGTGCCAGCAGCAGGGCCGGGGGAGGGCCCCAGCATTTT.

The chain recombines TRBV6-1 with TRBJ1-2, with no clear D. The V gene's germline CDR1 is MNHNS and CDR2 SASEGT. V shed 0 bases and J shed 5 bases, with 13 bases lying between them. The CDR3 extends over 15 amino acids. This chain's CDR3 is CASSEARGIGYGYTF. Here the CDR3 DNA reads TGTGCCAGCAGTGAAGCGAGAGGGATCGGGTATGGCTACACCTTC.

V gene TRBV6-5 combines with J gene TRBJ1-4; 7 positions match TRBD1. The CDR3 loop spans 14 amino acids. Germline V gives CDR1 MNHEY, CDR2 SVGAGI. Trimming removed 6 bases from V and 3 bases from J; junction bases left unmatched: 4. Here the CDR3 DNA reads TGTGCCAGCAGGCCGGGACAGCCTAATGAAAAACTGTTTTTT. Its protein product is CASRPGQPNEKLFF.

The chain employs TRBV12-5 and TRBJ2-7; the match to TRBD1 covers 8 bases. V shed 7 bases, J shed 2 bases, and the junction held 7 bases outside the gene matches. This CDR3 is 14 amino acids long. Germline V CDR1 and CDR2: LGHNT, FRNRAP. The CDR3, as DNA: TGTGCTAGTGTCCGAGGACAGGGCGCCTACGAGCAGTACTTC. Its protein is CASVRGQGAYEQYF.

The V gene is TRBV7-2, the J gene TRBJ1-1, with D unresolved. The CDR3 has 14 residues. V was shortened by 2 bases and J by 4 bases, with 11 bases between the two germline ends. CDR1 and CDR2 from the germline V gene are SGHTA and FQGNSA. CDR3 bases: TGTGCCAGCAGCTTAAAGGGTGAGGGCACTGAAGCTTTCTTT. Its translation is CASSLKGEGTEAFF.